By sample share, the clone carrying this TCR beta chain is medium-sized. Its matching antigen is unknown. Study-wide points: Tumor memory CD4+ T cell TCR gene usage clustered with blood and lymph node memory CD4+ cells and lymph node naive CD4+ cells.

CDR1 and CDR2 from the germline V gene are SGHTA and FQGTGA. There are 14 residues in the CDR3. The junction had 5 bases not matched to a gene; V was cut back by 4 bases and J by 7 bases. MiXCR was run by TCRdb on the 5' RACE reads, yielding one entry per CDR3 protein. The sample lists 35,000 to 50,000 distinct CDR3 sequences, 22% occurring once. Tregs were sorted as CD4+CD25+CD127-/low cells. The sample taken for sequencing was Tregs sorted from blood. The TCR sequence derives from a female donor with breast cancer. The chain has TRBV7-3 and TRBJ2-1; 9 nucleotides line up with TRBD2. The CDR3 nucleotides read TGTGCCAGCAGCTCTCCTAGCGGGAATAATGAGCAGTTCTTC. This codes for CASSSPSGNNEQFF. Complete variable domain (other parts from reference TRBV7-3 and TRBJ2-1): GAGVSQTPSNKVTEKGKYVELRCDPISGHTALYWYRQSLGQGPEFLIYFQGTGAADDSGLPNDRFFAVRPEGSVSTLKIQRTERGDSAVYLCASSSPSGNNEQFFGPGTRLTVL.